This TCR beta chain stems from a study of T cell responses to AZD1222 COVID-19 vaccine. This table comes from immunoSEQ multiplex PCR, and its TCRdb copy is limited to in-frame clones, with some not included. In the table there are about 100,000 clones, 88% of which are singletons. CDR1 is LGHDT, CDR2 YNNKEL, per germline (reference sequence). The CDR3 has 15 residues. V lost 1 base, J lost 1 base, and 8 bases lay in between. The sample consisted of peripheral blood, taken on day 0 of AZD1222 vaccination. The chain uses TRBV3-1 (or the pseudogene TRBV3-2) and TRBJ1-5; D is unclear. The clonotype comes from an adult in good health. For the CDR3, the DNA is TGTGCCAGCAGCCAAGGGAGACAAAGCAATCAGCCCCAGCATTTT. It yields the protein CASSQGRQSNQPQHF.